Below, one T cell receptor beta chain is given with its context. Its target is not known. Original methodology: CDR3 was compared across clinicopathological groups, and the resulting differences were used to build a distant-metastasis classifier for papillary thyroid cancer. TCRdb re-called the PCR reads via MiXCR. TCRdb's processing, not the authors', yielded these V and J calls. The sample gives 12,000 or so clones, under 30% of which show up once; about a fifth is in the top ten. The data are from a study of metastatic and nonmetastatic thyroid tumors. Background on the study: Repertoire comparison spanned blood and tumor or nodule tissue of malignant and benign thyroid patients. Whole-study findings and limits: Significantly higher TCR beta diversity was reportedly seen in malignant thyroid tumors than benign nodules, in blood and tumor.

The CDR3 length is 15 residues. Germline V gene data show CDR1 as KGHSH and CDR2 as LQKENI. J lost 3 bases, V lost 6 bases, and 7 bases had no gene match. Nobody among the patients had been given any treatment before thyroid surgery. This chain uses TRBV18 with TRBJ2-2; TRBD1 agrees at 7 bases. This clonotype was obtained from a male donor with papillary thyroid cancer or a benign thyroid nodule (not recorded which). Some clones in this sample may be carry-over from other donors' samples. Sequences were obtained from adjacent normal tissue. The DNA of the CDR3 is TGTGCCAGCTCTACCGGGACAGATTACACCGGGGAGCTGTTTTTT. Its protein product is CASSTGTDYTGELFF.